Here is one T cell receptor (beta chain) with its context. Its antigen is undetermined. This sample stems from a study of cytomegalovirus exposure and HLA in healthy donors. Study-wide background: About 82 million unique TCRs from HLA-typed donors were held in an early release of data.

Study findings and constraints: CMV serostatus stood as the only immune exposure information on hand. It was about 150 TCR beta chains that were listed as cytomegalovirus-associated.

The donors (healthy individuals) were bone marrow donors. Primers: 60 Vbeta forward and 13 Jbeta reverse. Sequenced by immunoSEQ multiplex PCR; TCRdb stores in-frame clones only, minus some. The table includes under 200,000 clones, 81% detected once. From germline, CDR1 is MNHEY and CDR2 SVGAGI. The CDR3 extends over 11 amino acids. Trimming shortened V by 10 bases and J by 4 bases, and 9 bases separated the two germline ends. The chain is built from TRBV6-5 and TRBJ2-3, with D hard to call. This TCR derives from a man aged 50-59 years in good health and CMV-seronegative. The sequenced sample was PBMCs. In DNA form, the CDR3 reads TGTGCCACCCGTACTGCAGATACGCAGTATTTT. Its translation is CATRTADTQYF.